A single sample gave rise to the 27 T cell receptor beta chains below, sequenced in a study of T cells in Graves' hyperthyroidism and ophthalmopathy (dated by TCRdb to between 2017 and 2020). The library was generated by multiplex PCR. Sequencing relied on an Illumina HiSeq 2000. The TCR beta CDR3 regions were amplified from RNA transcripts. The TCR CDR3 was subjected to a first round of RT-PCR using the HTBI primer set and the Qiagen OneStep RT-PCR kit. TCRdb cleaned the public reads at Q25 with fastp, built clones with MiXCR and kept in-frame beta chains. For every CDR3 protein sequence, its rows merge into one entry that carries the most common genes and DNA. This sample lists some 500,000 distinct CDR3 sequences; 13% to 15% were detected once. Less than 20% of the sample rests with the top ten. Sequenced: blood. The origin of the receptors is a woman in her late teens or twenties with Graves' hyperthyroidism.

This clonotype was seen repeatedly, ten times or more. The chain has TRBV5-1 and TRBJ2-7, with 9 bases lining up with TRBD1. Germline V gene lookup returns CDR1 SGHRS and CDR2 YFSETQ. There are 15 residues in the CDR3. The CDR3 sequence is CASSPGTGNSYEQYV. DNA of the CDR3: TGTGCCAGCAGCCCCGGGACAGGGAACTCCTACGAGCAGTACGTC.

In this sample, this clonotype turned up a few times. The chain uses TRBV3-1 and TRBJ2-1, with D perhaps TRBD2 (6 bases). This CDR3 contains 15 residues. V was cut by 1 base and J by 4 bases, with 11 bases left in between. CDR1 is LGHDT, CDR2 YNNKEL, per germline (reference sequence). The CDR3 DNA reads as TGTGCCAGCAGCCAAGGTAGCGGACCATACAATGAGCAGTTCTTC. Its protein product is CASSQGSGPYNEQFF.

This clonotype came up many times. The chain uses TRBV6-1 and TRBJ2-1; no definite D call. The CDR3 consists of 14 residues. CDR1 is MNHNS, CDR2 SASEGT, per germline. The V and J ends lost 6 bases and 9 bases respectively, with 18 bases between them. The CDR3 sequence: CASRNTHELGEQFF. The CDR3 nucleotides read TGTGCCAGCAGGAACACCCACGAGTTGGGTGAGCAGTTCTTC.

This clonotype was recorded at least ten times. The CDR3 is CASSPAVWNTGELFF. The CDR3, as DNA: TGTGCCAGCAGCCCGGCGGTGTGGAACACCGGGGAGCTGTTTTTT. This chain links TRBV11-2 with TRBJ2-2; D gene uncertain. Trimming stripped 5 bases from V and 1 base from J, with 11 bases between. The germline V gene encodes CDR1 SGHAT and CDR2 FQNNGV. The CDR3 extends over 15 amino acids.

This clonotype was counted at least ten times. V usage is TRBV6-2 or TRBV6-3 and J usage is TRBJ2-1; the D gene is possibly TRBD2 (5 bases). The CDR3 contains 17 residues. The germline V and J ends were trimmed by 6 bases and 6 bases, with 24 bases remaining between them. In germline, CDR1 is MNHEY, CDR2 SVGEGT. The CDR3 DNA sequence: TGTGCCAGCAGCCAATTCGGGGAAGGAGCCCTAATCAATGAGCAGTTCTTC. Its translation: CASSQFGEGALINEQFF.

This clonotype was seen a handful of times. The rearrangement uses TRBV20-1 and TRBJ2-2; no reliable D call. The CDR3 is made up of 14 amino acids. Trimming removed 6 bases at V and 3 bases at J, with 14 bases between. CDR1 DFQATT and CDR2 SNEGSKA come from the germline V gene (reference sequence). The CDR3 DNA reads TGCAGTGCCAGTCCCGGGTGGGACACCGGGGAGCTGTTTTTT. Protein sequence: CSASPGWDTGELFF.

Turning to this clonotype: Since a much larger clone is just one base distant, this may be a read error. The chain links TRBV6-1 to TRBJ1-5, with D unresolved. The germline CDR1 and CDR2 sequences are MNHNS and SASEGT. This CDR3 region has 18 residues. CDR3 region: CVSSQREGRVYSNQPQHF. For the CDR3, the DNA is TGTGTCAGCAGCCAAAGGGAGGGAAGGGTATATAGCAATCAGCCCCAGCATTTT.

This clonotype was counted ten times or more. The rearrangement links TRBV5-1 to TRBJ2-7; D uncertain. The germline gives CDR1 SGHRS, CDR2 YFSETQ. CDR3 length: 15 amino acids. Trimming removed 4 bases from V and 7 bases from J, with 21 bases in between. CDR3 amino acids: CASSPDTNGLREQYF. Written as DNA, the CDR3 is TGCGCCAGCAGCCCCGACACGAACGGCCTTCGGGAGCAGTACTTC.

This clonotype was observed at least ten times. The rearrangement uses TRBV2 and TRBJ1-5; D might be TRBD1 (5 bases). The CDR3 totals 13 residues. Germline V gives CDR1 SNHLY, CDR2 FYNNEI. Trimming removed 4 bases at V and 7 bases at J, with 11 bases between. The CDR3 DNA reads TGTGCCAGCAGTGTTGGGGGGAGCCAGCCCCAGCATTTT. Encoded protein: CASSVGGSQPQHF.

In this sample, this clonotype turned up many times. V is TRBV11-2 and J is TRBJ2-5; D perhaps matches TRBD2 (5 bases). The CDR3 spans 14 residues. Germline CDR1 SGHAT, CDR2 FQNNGV. The ends were cut back, 2 bases at V and 4 bases at J, with 11 bases in the middle. The CDR3 loop is CASSLFGNLETQYF. In DNA form, the CDR3 reads TGTGCCAGCAGCTTATTCGGGAACTTAGAGACCCAGTACTTC.

The rearrangement links TRBV10-3 to TRBJ1-1; D possibly corresponds to TRBD1 (5 bases). Germline V gene data show CDR1 as ENHRY and CDR2 as SYGVKD. With 7 bases removed from V and 5 bases from J, the gap between germline ends came to 20 bases. The length of the CDR3 is 15 residues. The CDR3 loop is CAIKQAAGKDTEAFF. The CDR3 DNA reads as TGTGCCATCAAACAGGCCGCCGGAAAGGATACTGAAGCTTTCTTT.

The chain joins TRBV30 to TRBJ2-2, with 8 nucleotides matching TRBD1. This CDR3 comprises 15 residues. Germline V CDR1 and CDR2: GTSNPN, SVGIG (reference sequence). After removal of 3 bases from V and 6 bases from J, the junction contained 9 bases not matched to a gene. The CDR3 nucleotides are TGTGCCTGGAGGGGAGACAGGGGAGGCGCCGGGGAGCTGTTTTTT. Its protein product is CAWRGDRGGAGELFF.

For this clonotype: With a much larger clone just one base away, this may be a read error. The chain couples TRBV2 to TRBJ1-2; possible D gene TRBD1, 5 bases. Germline CDR1 and CDR2: SNHLY and FYNNEI. Trimming took 4 bases from V and 8 from J, leaving 20 bases between them. The CDR3 is 15 amino acids. The CDR3 loop is CASSVLSGGSGGYTF. In DNA form, the CDR3 reads TGTGCCAGCAGTGTCCTCTCTGGGGGGTCGGGAGGCTACACCTTC.

The table lists this clonotype with a few counts. The chain combines TRBV14 with TRBJ2-3; tentatively, D is TRBD2 (6 bases). Germline CDR1 SGHDN, CDR2 FVKESK. V was pared by 1 base and J by 11 bases, with 10 bases between. The CDR3 runs to 12 residues. DNA for the CDR3: TGTGCCAGCAGCCAAGCTAGGGGACTGCAGTATTTT. This gives the protein CASSQARGLQYF.

This clonotype appeared many times. V and J are TRBV3-1 and TRBJ1-6; 7 bases align to TRBD1. The CDR3 contains 16 residues. CDR1 is LGHDT and CDR2 is YNNKEL in the germline V gene (reference sequence). Trimming at V came to 0 bases and at J to 10 bases, leaving 9 bases not matched to a gene. DNA for the CDR3: TGTGCCAGCAGCCAAGATTTGACAGGGATTGAATCACCCCTCCACTTT. This codes for CASSQDLTGIESPLHF. Complete variable domain (other parts from reference TRBV3-1 and TRBJ1-6): DTAVSQTPKYLVTQMGNDKSIKCEQNLGHDTMYWYKQDSKKFLKIMFSYNNKELIINETVPNRFSPKSPDKAHLNLHINSLELGDSAVYFCASSQDLTGIESPLHFGNGTRLTVT.

In this sample, this clonotype turned up a few times. The V gene is TRBV4-2, the J gene TRBJ2-7, with D possibly being TRBD1 (6 bases). This CDR3 spans 16 amino acids. Trimming removed 0 bases from V and 3 bases from J, with 15 bases in between. Germline-derived CDR1 and CDR2 are LGHNA and YNFKEQ. For the CDR3, the DNA is TGTGCCAGCAGCCAAGACCCCGGGACATCGGACTACGAGCAGTACTTC. Protein sequence: CASSQDPGTSDYEQYF.

There are many counts of this clonotype. The V call is TRBV7-9, the J call TRBJ2-7, with 7 bases aligning to TRBD2. The CDR3 sequence is 14 residues long. Per the germline V gene, CDR1 is SEHNR and CDR2 is FQNEAQ (reference sequence). V was pared by 5 bases and J by 5 bases, with 9 bases of the junction left unmatched. CDR3 DNA: TGTGCCAGCAGCCGACAACCCAGCGGGAACGAGCAGTACGTC. It translates to CASSRQPSGNEQYV.

The V gene is TRBV15, the J gene TRBJ1-1, with D possibly matching TRBD1 (5 bases). The CDR3 consists of 15 residues. Germline V CDR1 and CDR2: LNHNV, YYDKDF (reference sequence). V was cut by 0 bases and J by 5 bases, with 13 bases left in between. The chain's CDR3 is CATSRDYGGVTEAFF. The DNA of the CDR3 is TGTGCCACCAGCAGAGATTATGGGGGTGTAACTGAAGCTTTCTTT.

Only a few counts were recorded for this clonotype. The chain links TRBV19 to TRBJ1-1, with unresolved D. The CDR3 runs 16 residues. Between the trimmed V and J ends, which lost 1 base and 6 bases, there was a span of 18 bases. From germline, CDR1 is LNHDA and CDR2 SQIVND (reference sequence). The CDR3 spells CASSIGREVCLAEAFF. The CDR3 region has the DNA TGTGCCAGTAGTATAGGCCGGGAAGTGTGTTTGGCTGAAGCTTTCTTT.

This clonotype has a count of ten or more. The chain couples TRBV12-3 or TRBV12-4 to TRBJ1-1, with no clear D. Trimming took off 6 bases at V and 5 bases at J, with 4 bases between the two ends. The CDR3 length is 10 residues. The CDR3 loop is CASRGTEAFF. The CDR3 nucleotides are TGTGCCAGCAGAGGGACTGAAGCTTTCTTT.

This clonotype was seen a handful of times. The CDR3 DNA sequence: TGTGCCAGCAGCGGGGGGGACAGCTTCTACGAGCAGTACTTC. This gives the protein CASSGGDSFYEQYF. This rearrangement joins TRBV9 to TRBJ2-7; possibly TRBD1 for D (7 bases). Germline CDR1 SGDLS, CDR2 YYNGEE. The V end was cut by 3 bases, the J end by 3 bases, with 13 bases between. The CDR3 length is 14 residues.

The rearrangement joins TRBV3-1 to TRBJ2-2, with D possibly being TRBD1 or TRBD2 (5 bases each). Trimming left V 6 bases short and J 10 bases short, with 18 bases between. The germline V gene encodes CDR1 LGHDT and CDR2 YNNKEL (reference sequence). The CDR3 is 14 residues long. The CDR3 here is CASSSGRSRPELFF. CDR3 DNA: TGTGCCAGCAGTTCGGGACGGAGCAGGCCGGAGCTGTTTTTT.

The sample holds many counts of this clonotype. The chain joins TRBV28 to TRBJ1-4; D may be TRBD1 (6 bases). With 10 bases removed from V and 5 bases from J, the gap between germline ends came to 8 bases. The germline gives CDR1 MDHEN, CDR2 SYDVKM. The CDR3 runs to 11 residues. CDR3 coding DNA: TGTGCCACCACAGGGAATGAAAAACTGTTTTTT. This sequence encodes CATTGNEKLFF.

The chain employs TRBV12-3 or TRBV12-4 and TRBJ1-3; D unclear. V gave up 4 bases and J gave up 7 bases, with 5 bases separating them. There are 11 residues in the CDR3. CDR3 residues: CASSSSNTIYF. Here the CDR3 DNA reads TGTGCCAGCAGTTCCAGCAACACCATATATTTT.

This rearrangement joins TRBV11-2 to TRBJ2-3, with a weak D call TRBD2 (5 bases). This CDR3 spans 16 amino acids. The germline CDR1 and CDR2 sequences are SGHAT and FQNNGV. The V end lost 5 bases, the J end lost 0 bases, and 15 bases lay between the germline ends. The CDR3 is CASSTTTKSSTDTQYF. CDR3 sequence (DNA): TGTGCCAGCAGCACAACGACTAAATCTAGCACAGATACGCAGTATTTT.

This clonotype was seen repeatedly, ten times or more. The chain employs TRBV18 and TRBJ1-2; tentatively, D is TRBD1 (6 bases). The CDR3 totals 15 residues. Per the germline V gene, CDR1 is KGHSH and CDR2 is LQKENI. Trimming pared 3 bases from V and 5 bases from J, leaving 16 bases between. DNA of the CDR3: TGTGCCAGCTCACCCAACGCAGGGGAAGGATATGGCTACACCTTC. It encodes CASSPNAGEGYGYTF.

This clonotype was recorded at least ten times. The J gene is TRBJ2-2, the V gene TRBV2; 7 nucleotides align to TRBD2. The CDR3 has 16 residues. With 1 base clipped from V and 4 bases from J, the junction kept 6 bases outside the gene matches. Germline V gives CDR1 SNHLY, CDR2 FYNNEI. CDR3 nucleotide sequence: TGTGCCAGCAGTGAAGGGTTGGGAGGGTTCACCGGGGAGCTGTTTTTT. This translates into CASSEGLGGFTGELFF.